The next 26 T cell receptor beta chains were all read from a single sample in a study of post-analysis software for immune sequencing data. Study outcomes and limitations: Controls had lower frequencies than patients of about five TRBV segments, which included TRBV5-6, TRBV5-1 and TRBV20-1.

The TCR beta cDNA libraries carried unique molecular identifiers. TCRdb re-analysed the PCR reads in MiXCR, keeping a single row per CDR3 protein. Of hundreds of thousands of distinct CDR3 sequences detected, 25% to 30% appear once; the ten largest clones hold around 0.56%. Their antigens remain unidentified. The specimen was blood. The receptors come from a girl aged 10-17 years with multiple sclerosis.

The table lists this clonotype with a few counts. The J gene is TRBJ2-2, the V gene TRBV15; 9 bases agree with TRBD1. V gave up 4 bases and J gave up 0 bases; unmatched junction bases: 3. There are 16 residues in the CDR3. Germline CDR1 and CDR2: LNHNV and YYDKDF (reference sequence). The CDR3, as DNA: TGTGCCACCAGCACCCGGACAGGGGCGAACACCGGGGAGCTGTTTTTT. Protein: CATSTRTGANTGELFF.

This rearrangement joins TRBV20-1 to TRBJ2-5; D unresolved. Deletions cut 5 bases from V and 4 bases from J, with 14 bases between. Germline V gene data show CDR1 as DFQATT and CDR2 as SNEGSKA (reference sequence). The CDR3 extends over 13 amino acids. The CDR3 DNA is TGCAGTGCTCTCAACCGGCTAGGAGAGACCCAGTACTTC. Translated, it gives CSALNRLGETQYF.

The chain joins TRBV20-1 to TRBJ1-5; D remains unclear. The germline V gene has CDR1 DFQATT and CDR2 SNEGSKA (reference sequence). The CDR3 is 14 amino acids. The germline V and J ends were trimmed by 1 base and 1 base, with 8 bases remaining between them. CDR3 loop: CSARGPASNQPQHF. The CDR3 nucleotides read TGCAGTGCTAGAGGGCCCGCGAGCAATCAGCCCCAGCATTTT.

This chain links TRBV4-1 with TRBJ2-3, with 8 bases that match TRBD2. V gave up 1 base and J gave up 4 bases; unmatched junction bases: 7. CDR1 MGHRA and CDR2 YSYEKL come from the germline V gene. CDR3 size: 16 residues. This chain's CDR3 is CASSQARLASADTQYF. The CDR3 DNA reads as TGCGCCAGCAGCCAAGCCAGACTAGCGTCAGCAGATACGCAGTATTTT.

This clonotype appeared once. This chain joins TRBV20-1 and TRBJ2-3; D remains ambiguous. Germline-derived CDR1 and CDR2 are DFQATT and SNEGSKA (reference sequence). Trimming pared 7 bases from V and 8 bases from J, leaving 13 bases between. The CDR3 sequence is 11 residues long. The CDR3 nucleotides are TGCAGTGTTGCAAGGGAAGGTACGCAGTATTTT. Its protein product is CSVAREGTQYF.

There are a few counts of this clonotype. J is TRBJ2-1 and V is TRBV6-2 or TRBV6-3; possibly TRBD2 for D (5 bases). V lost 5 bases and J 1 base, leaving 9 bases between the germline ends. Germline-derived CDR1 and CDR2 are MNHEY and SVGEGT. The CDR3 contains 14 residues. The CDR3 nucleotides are TGTGCCAGCAGTAGTAGCGCTTCCTACAATGAGCAGTTCTTC. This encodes CASSSSASYNEQFF.

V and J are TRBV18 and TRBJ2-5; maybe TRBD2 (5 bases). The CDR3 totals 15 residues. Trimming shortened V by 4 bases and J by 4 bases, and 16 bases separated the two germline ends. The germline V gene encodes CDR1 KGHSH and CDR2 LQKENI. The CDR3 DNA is TGTGCCAGCTCACGAGGGCCCCTAACCCGAGAGACCCAGTACTTC. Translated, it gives CASSRGPLTRETQYF.

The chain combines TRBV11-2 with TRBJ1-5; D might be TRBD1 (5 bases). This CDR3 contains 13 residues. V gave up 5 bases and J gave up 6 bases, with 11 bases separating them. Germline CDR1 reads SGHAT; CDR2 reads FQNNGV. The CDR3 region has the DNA TGTGCCAGCAGCGGAGGGCAGGGTCAGCCCCAGCATTTT. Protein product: CASSGGQGQPQHF.

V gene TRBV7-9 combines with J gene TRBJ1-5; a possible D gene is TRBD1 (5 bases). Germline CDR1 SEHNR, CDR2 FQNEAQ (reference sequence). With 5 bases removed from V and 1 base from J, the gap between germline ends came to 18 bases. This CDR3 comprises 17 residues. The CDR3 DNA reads TGTGCCAGCAGCCATCTTTCTATTGGGGGGAGCAATCAGCCCCAGCATTTT. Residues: CASSHLSIGGSNQPQHF.

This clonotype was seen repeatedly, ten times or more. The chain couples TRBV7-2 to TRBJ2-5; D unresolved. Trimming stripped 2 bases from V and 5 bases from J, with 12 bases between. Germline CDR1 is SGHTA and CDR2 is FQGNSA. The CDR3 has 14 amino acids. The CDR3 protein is CASSLSNSGETQYF. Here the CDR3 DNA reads TGTGCCAGCAGCTTATCGAATTCCGGGGAGACCCAGTACTTC.

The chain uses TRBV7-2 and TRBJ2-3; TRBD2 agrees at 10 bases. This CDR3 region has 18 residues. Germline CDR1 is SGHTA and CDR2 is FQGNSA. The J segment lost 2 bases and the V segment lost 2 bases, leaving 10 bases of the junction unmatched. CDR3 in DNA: TGTGCCAGCAGCTTAAAGGCCCCCACTAGCGGGGTCACAGATACGCAGTATTTT. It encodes CASSLKAPTSGVTDTQYF.

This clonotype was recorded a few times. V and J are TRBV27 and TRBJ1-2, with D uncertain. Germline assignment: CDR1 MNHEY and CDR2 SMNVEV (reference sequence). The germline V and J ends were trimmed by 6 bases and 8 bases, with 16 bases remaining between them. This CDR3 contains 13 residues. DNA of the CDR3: TGTGCCAGCAGGCCCCCTACAATAGGAGGCTACACCTTC. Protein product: CASRPPTIGGYTF.

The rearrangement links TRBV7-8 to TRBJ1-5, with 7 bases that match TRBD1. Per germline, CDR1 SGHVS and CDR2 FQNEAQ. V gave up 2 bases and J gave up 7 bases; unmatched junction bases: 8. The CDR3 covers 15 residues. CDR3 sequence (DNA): TGTGCCAGCAGCTTATCCACAGGGGTACGGCAGCCCCAGCATTTT. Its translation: CASSLSTGVRQPQHF.

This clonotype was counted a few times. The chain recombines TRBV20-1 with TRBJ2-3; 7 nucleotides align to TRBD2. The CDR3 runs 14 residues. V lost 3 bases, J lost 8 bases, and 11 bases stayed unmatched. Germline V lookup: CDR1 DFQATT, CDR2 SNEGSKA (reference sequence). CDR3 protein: CSARSPRPGGTQYF. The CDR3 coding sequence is TGCAGTGCTAGGTCTCCCCGCCCGGGAGGTACGCAGTATTTT.

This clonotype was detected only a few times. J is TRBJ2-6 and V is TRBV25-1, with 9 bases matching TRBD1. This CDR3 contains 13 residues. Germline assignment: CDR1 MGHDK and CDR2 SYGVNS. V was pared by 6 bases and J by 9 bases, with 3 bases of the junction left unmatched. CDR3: CASRRDRVNVLTF. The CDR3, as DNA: TGTGCCAGCAGGCGGGACAGGGTCAACGTCCTGACTTTC.

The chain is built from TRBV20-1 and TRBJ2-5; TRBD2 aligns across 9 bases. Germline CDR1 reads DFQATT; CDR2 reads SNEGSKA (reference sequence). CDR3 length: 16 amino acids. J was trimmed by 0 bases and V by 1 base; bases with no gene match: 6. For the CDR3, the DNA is TGCAGTGCTAGAGCCCGACTAGCGGTGTACCAAGAGACCCAGTACTTC. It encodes CSARARLAVYQETQYF.

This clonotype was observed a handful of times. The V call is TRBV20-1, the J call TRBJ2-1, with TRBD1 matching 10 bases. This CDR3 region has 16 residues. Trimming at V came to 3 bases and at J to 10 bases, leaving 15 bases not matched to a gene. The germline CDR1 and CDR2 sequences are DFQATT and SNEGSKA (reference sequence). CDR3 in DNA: TGCAGTGCTAGCGGTCCGTCCGTCCCGGGACAGGGGGAGCAGTTCTTC. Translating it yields CSASGPSVPGQGEQFF.

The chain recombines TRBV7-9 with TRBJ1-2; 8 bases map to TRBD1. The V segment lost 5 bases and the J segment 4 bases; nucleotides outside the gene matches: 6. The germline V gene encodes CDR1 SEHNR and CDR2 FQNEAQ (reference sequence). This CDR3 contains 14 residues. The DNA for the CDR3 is TGTGCCAGCAGCCGGACAGGGAGCGGCTATGGCTACACCTTC. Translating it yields CASSRTGSGYGYTF.

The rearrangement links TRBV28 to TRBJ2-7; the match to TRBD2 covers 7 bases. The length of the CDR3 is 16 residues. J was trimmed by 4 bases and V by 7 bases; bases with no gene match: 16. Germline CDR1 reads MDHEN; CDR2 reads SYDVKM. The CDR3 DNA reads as TGTGCCAGCAAACTAGCTCGCGGGAGCGGATTGTACGAGCAGTACTTC. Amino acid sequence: CASKLARGSGLYEQYF.

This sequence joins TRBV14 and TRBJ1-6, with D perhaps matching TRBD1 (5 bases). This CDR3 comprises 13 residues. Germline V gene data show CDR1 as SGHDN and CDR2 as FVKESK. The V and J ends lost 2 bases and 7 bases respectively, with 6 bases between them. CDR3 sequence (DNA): TGTGCCAGCAGCCAACAGGGAAATTCACCCCTCCACTTT. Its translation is CASSQQGNSPLHF.

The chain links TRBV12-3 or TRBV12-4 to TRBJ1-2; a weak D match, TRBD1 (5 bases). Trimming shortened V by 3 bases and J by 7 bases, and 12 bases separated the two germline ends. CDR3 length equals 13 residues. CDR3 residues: CASSFGREGGYTF. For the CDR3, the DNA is TGTGCCAGCAGTTTCGGCAGGGAGGGTGGCTACACCTTC.

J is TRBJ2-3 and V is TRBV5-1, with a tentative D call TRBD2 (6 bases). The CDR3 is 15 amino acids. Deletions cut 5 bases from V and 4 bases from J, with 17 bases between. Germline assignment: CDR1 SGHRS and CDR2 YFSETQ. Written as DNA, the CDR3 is TGCGCCAGCAGGCAAGCGCTATCTAGCGCAGATACGCAGTATTTT. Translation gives CASRQALSSADTQYF.

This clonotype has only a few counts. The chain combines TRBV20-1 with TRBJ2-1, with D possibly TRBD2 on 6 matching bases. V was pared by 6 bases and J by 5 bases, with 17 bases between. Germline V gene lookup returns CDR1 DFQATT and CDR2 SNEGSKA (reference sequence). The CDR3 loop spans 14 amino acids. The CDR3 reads CSAQGLITHNEQFF. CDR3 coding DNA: TGCAGTGCGCAGGGACTTATAACACACAATGAGCAGTTCTTC.

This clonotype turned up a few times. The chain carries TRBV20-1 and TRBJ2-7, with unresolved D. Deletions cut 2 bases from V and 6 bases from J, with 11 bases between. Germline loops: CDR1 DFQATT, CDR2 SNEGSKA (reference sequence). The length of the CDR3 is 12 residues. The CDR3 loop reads CSARMDRAEQYF. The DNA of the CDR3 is TGCAGTGCTAGAATGGATCGGGCCGAGCAGTACTTC.

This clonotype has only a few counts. The CDR3 DNA is TGTGCCAGCAGCCCCCCTGAGGAATCGTACGAGCAGTACTTC. It is translated as CASSPPEESYEQYF. This rearrangement joins TRBV7-9 to TRBJ2-7; D gene unclear. The CDR3 contains 14 residues. Trimming removed 5 bases at V and 4 bases at J, with 15 bases between. Germline V gives CDR1 SEHNR, CDR2 FQNEAQ (reference sequence).

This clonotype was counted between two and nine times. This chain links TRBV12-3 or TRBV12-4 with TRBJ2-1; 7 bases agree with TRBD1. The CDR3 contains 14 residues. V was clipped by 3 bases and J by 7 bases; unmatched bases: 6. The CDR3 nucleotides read TGTGCCAGCAGTTTCGACAGGGACGAGAATGAGCAGTTCTTC. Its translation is CASSFDRDENEQFF.